Shown below are 14 T cell receptor beta chains from a single sample sequenced in a study of shared clonotypes between healthy human individuals. Profiled with immunoSEQ multiplex PCR; TCRdb holds only in-frame clones, not every one. The top ten hold 1.4% of the sample, which has about 1 million clones, roughly 80% seen once. The sample taken for sequencing was memory CD4+ T cells sorted from blood. Subset described: CD45RA-negative fraction. These receptors were taken from a man between 18 and 35 years old in good health.

V is TRBV29-1 and J is TRBJ2-1, with a weak D call TRBD2 (5 bases). There are 12 residues in the CDR3. CDR1 SQVTM and CDR2 ANQGSEA come from the germline V gene. The germline V and J ends were trimmed by 2 bases and 9 bases, with 11 bases remaining between them. The CDR3 DNA reads TGCAGCGTTGAACCGCTAGCTCGTGAGCAGTTCTTC. It codes for CSVEPLAREQFF.

The chain employs TRBV5-1 and TRBJ2-1; 10 bases match TRBD2. This CDR3 is 15 amino acids long. J was trimmed by 6 bases and V by 6 bases; bases with no gene match: 9. Germline lookup yields CDR1 SGHRS and CDR2 YFSETQ. CDR3 sequence (DNA): TGCGCCAGCACGACCGGGACTAGCGACGGCAATGAGCAGTTCTTC. This codes for CASTTGTSDGNEQFF. Full variable domain (remainder filled in from reference TRBV5-1 and TRBJ2-1): KAGVTQTPRYLIKTRGQQVTLSCSPISGHRSVSWYQQTPGQGLQFLFEYFSETQRNKGNFPGRFSGRQFSNSRSEMNVSTLELGDSALYLCASTTGTSDGNEQFFGPGTRLTVL.

The chain's CDR3 is CASSQQGVTGGKSNQPQHF. CDR3 coding DNA: TGTGCCAGCTCACAACAAGGCGTGACAGGGGGGAAGAGCAATCAGCCCCAGCATTTT. This chain connects TRBV18 to TRBJ1-5; 9 nucleotides line up with TRBD1. The CDR3 totals 19 residues. Germline CDR1 reads KGHSH; CDR2 reads LQKENI. V was pared by 4 bases and J by 1 base, with 14 bases of the junction left unmatched.

V gene TRBV6-6 combines with J gene TRBJ1-5; no clear D. V was trimmed by 5 bases and J by 9 bases, leaving 11 bases between them. Germline loops: CDR1 MNHNY, CDR2 SVGAGI (reference sequence). This CDR3 comprises 12 residues. The CDR3 region is CASSTATRPQHF. In DNA form, the CDR3 reads TGTGCCAGCAGTACTGCGACGCGGCCCCAGCATTTT.

This chain links TRBV7-2 with TRBJ1-6; D perhaps matches TRBD1 (5 bases). The CDR3 extends over 14 amino acids. Trimming cost V 6 bases and J 7 bases, with 13 bases left between them. From germline, CDR1 is SGHTA and CDR2 FQGNSA. In DNA, the CDR3 is TGTGCCAGCAGTTTCGGGGCAGGGAATTCACCCCTCCACTTT. Its translation is CASSFGAGNSPLHF.

The table lists this clone with a few counts. The sample holds other DNA sequences that translate to the same CDR3. V and J are TRBV7-2 and TRBJ2-7; D unclear. Germline CDR1 and CDR2: SGHTA and FQGNSA. The V gene lost 2 bases and the J gene lost 4 bases, with 12 bases spanning the gap. The CDR3 consists of 14 residues. CDR3 loop: CASSLSPGPYEQYF. CDR3 bases: TGTGCCAGCAGCTTATCCCCCGGGCCTTACGAGCAGTACTTC.

V is TRBV5-1 and J is TRBJ2-1, with a possible D match to TRBD1 (5 bases). CDR3 size: 15 residues. V gave up 2 bases and J gave up 5 bases, with 14 bases separating them. Germline V gene lookup returns CDR1 SGHRS and CDR2 YFSETQ. CDR3: CASSLEAGKHNEQFF. DNA for the CDR3: TGCGCCAGCAGCTTAGAGGCAGGGAAACACAATGAGCAGTTCTTC.

Notes on this clone: An end of the junction differs from the germline gene, which may be a read error. V is TRBV2 and J is TRBJ2-4; 9 bases align to TRBD2. This CDR3 is built from 13 residues. The germline CDR1 and CDR2 sequences are SNHLY and FYNNEI. This CDR3 reads CASSESGLATPHF. CDR3 DNA: TGTGCCAGCAGTGAATCCGGACTAGCGACTCCCCATTTC.

This clone has only one observation. The V and J genes are TRBV6-6 and TRBJ2-4, with 11 bases matching TRBD1. The CDR3 length is 16 residues. V lost 8 bases to trimming and J lost 1 base; unmatched junction nucleotides: 7. From germline, CDR1 is MNHNY and CDR2 SVGAGI (reference sequence). The CDR3 protein is CASASGTGGAKNIQYF. CDR3 nucleotide sequence: TGTGCCAGCGCCTCCGGGACAGGGGGGGCCAAAAACATTCAGTACTTC.

On this clone: This CDR3 is also generated by other DNA sequences in the sample. The chain has TRBV6-6 and TRBJ1-6, with 7 positions matching TRBD1. Unmatched junction bases numbered 3, after V lost 4 bases and J lost 6 bases. The germline gives CDR1 MNHNY, CDR2 SVGAGI (reference sequence). CDR3 length: 14 residues. The CDR3 protein is CASSLGQTNSPLHF. The CDR3 DNA is TGTGCCAGCAGTTTGGGACAGACTAATTCACCCCTCCACTTT.

The chain joins TRBV27 to TRBJ2-2; 9 bases line up with TRBD2. The germline V gene encodes CDR1 MNHEY and CDR2 SMNVEV (reference sequence). V dropped 5 bases and J dropped 7; count of bases not matched to a gene: 8. The CDR3 runs 15 residues. In DNA, the CDR3 is TGTGCCAGCAGTCCCGGACTAGCGTCTAGCGGGGAGCTGTTTTTT. Amino acids: CASSPGLASSGELFF.

CDR3 region: CASTRPGRPYEQYF. Here the CDR3 DNA reads TGTGCCAGCACCAGACCAGGACGGCCCTACGAGCAGTACTTC. V is TRBV6-1 and J is TRBJ2-7, with D unresolved. Germline CDR1 is MNHNS and CDR2 is SASEGT. This CDR3 has 14 amino acids. Trimming left V 7 bases short and J 2 bases short, with 15 bases between.

This rearrangement joins TRBV5-8 to TRBJ1-5; D gene unclear. Deletions cut 0 bases from V and 5 bases from J, with 12 bases between. Germline V CDR1 and CDR2: SGHTS, YDEGEE. The CDR3 spans 15 residues. CDR3 DNA sequence: TGTGCCAGCAGCTTGGGGCAGATGATACATCAGCCCCAGCATTTT. The encoded protein is CASSLGQMIHQPQHF.

Of note for this clone: A much larger clone is a single base away; this may be a read error. The V and J genes are TRBV5-4 and TRBJ1-5; no clear D gene. The germline V and J ends were trimmed by 0 bases and 5 bases, with 6 bases remaining between them. The CDR3 length is 13 residues. Germline CDR1 SGHNT, CDR2 YYREEE (reference sequence). The CDR3, as DNA: TGTGCCAGCAGCTTGGACGGATATCAGCCCCAGCATTTT. This encodes CASSLDGYQPQHF.